This TCR beta chain was recorded in a study of T cell repertoires and HLA-DP antigens. Study-level findings and limits: Against one allele, clones undetected before culture averaged 36.3%; against the other, 50.6%.

TCRdb keeps only in-frame clones here, not all; method: immunoSEQ multiplex PCR. The profile shows approximately 90,000 clones, about nine tenths of them singletons. Many counts were recorded for this clone. Its target is unknown. The specimen was CD4+ T cells from PBMCs. This clonotype was obtained from a man between 45 and 60 years old in good health and CMV-seronegative.

This CDR3 is CASSQGGGGNQPQHF. In nucleotides, the CDR3 is TGTGCCAGCAGCCAAGGCGGTGGGGGCAATCAGCCCCAGCATTTT. The chain couples TRBV6-5 to TRBJ1-5; D is uncertain. Between the trimmed V and J ends, which lost 6 bases and 2 bases, there was a span of 14 bases. Looked up from germline, CDR1 is MNHEY and CDR2 is SVGAGI. The CDR3 length is 15 residues.